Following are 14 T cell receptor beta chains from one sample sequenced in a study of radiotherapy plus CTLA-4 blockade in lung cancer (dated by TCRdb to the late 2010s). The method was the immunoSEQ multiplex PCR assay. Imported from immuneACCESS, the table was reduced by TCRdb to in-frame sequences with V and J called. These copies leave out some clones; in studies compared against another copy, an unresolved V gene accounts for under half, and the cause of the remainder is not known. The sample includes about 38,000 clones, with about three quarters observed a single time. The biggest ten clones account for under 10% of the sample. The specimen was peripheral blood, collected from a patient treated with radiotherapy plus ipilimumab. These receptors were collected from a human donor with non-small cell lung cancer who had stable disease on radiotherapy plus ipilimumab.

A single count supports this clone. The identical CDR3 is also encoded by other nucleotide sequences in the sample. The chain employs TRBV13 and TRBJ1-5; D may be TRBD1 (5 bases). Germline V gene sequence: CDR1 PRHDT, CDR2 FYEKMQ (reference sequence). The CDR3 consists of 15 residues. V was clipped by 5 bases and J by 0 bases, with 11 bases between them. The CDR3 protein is CASSLGRTSNQPQHF. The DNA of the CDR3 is TGTGCCAGCAGCCTGGGACGGACTAGCAATCAGCCCCAGCATTTT.

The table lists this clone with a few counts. The CDR3 DNA sequence: TGTGCCAGTAGTATAGGGACAGGGCACCCTAATCAGCCCCAGCATTTT. It translates to CASSIGTGHPNQPQHF. The chain joins TRBV19 to TRBJ1-5; 8 positions agree with TRBD1. Germline V CDR1 and CDR2: LNHDA, SQIVND (reference sequence). Germline trimming cut 1 base from V and 4 bases from J; bases unmatched to any gene: 6. CDR3 length: 16 residues.

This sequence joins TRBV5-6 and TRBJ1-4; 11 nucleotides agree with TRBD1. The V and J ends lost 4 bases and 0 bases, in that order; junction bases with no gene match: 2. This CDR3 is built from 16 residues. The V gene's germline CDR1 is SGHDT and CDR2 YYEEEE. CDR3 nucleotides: TGTGCCAGCAGCCTGGGACAGGGGGCAACTAATGAAAAACTGTTTTTT. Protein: CASSLGQGATNEKLFF.

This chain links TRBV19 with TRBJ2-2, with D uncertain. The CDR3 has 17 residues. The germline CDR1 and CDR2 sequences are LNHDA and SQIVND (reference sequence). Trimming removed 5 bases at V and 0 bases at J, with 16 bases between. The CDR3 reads CASSYNRRPANTGELFF. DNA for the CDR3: TGTGCCAGTAGTTACAATCGACGGCCCGCGAACACCGGGGAGCTGTTTTTT.

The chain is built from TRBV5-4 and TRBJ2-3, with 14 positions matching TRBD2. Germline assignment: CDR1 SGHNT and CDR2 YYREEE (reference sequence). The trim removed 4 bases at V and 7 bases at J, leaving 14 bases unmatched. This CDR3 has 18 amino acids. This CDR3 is CASSGGLAGANPQNTQYF. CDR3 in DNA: TGTGCCAGCAGCGGGGGACTAGCGGGGGCCAACCCACAGAATACGCAGTATTTT.

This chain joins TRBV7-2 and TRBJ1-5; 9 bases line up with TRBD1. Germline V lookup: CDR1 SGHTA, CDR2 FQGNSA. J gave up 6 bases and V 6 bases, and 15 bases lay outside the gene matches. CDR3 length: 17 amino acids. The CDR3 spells CASSPGTGKGSIQPQHF. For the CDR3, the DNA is TGTGCCAGCAGTCCCGGGACAGGGAAAGGATCCATTCAGCCCCAGCATTTT.

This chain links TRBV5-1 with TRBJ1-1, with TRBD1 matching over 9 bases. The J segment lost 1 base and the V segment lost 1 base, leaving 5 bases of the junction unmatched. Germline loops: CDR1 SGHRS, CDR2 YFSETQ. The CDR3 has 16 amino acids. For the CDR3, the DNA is TGCGCCAGCAGCTTGAATACAGGGGGCGCGAACACTGAAGCTTTCTTT. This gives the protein CASSLNTGGANTEAFF.

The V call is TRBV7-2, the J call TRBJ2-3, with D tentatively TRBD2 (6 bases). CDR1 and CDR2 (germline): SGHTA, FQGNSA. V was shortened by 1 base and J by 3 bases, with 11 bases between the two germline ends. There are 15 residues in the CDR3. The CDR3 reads CASSLGAGRTDTQYF. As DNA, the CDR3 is TGTGCCAGCAGCTTAGGCGCGGGGAGGACAGATACGCAGTATTTT.

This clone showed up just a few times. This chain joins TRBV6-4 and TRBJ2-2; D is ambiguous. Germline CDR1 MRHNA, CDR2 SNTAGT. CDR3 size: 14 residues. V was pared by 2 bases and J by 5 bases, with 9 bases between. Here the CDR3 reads CASSDTPSTGELFF. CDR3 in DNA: TGTGCCAGCAGTGACACCCCTAGTACCGGGGAGCTGTTTTTT.

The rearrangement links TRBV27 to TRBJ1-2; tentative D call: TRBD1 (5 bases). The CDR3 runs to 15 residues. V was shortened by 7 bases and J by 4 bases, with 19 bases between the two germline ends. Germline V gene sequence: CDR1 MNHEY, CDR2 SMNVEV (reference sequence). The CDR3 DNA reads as TGTGCCAGCACCCCCTTAAGCAGGGAGGGCTATGGCTACACCTTC. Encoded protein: CASTPLSREGYGYTF.

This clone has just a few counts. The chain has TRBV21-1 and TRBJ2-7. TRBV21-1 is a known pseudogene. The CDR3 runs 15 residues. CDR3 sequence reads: CASSKVGGSSYEQYF. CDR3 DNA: TGTGCCAGCAGCAAAGTAGGGGGGAGCTCCTACGAGCAGTACTTC.

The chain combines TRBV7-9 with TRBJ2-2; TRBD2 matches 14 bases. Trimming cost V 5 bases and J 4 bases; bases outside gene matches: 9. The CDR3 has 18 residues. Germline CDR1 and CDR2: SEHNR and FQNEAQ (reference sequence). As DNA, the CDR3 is TGTGCCAGCAGCCAACGGACTAGCGGGGGGCGAGGCACCGGGGAGCTGTTTTTT. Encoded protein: CASSQRTSGGRGTGELFF.

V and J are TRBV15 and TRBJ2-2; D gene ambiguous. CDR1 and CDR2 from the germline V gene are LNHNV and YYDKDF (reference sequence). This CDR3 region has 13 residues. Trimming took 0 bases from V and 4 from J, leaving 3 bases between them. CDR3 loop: CATSRELTGELFF. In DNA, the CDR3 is TGTGCCACCAGCAGAGAGCTCACCGGGGAGCTGTTTTTT.

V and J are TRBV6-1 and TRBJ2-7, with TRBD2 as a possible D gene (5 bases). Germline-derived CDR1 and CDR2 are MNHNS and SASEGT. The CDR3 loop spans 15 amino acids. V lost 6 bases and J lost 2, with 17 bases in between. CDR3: CASSRTALGTYEQYF. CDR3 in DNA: TGTGCCAGCAGCCGGACCGCACTAGGGACCTACGAGCAGTACTTC.